The subject of this entry is one T cell receptor beta chain. No antigen is known for it. With a J-beta primer mix and a sample-barcoded 5' primer, a second PCR ran about 7 to 11 cycles. TCRdb itself ran the 5' RACE reads through MiXCR, one entry per CDR3 protein. The data show fewer than 950,000 distinct CDR3 sequences, with roughly 53% seen just once and about 42% held by the top ten. This record comes from a study of blood T cells in healthy people across ages. Study conclusions and caveats: Researchers deemed the diversity estimates from one million T cells underestimates. Long-lived donors exceeded aged donors in naive CD4+ cells and diversity.

The germline V gene encodes CDR1 DFQATT and CDR2 SNEGSKA (reference sequence). The CDR3 runs to 17 residues. The V gene end was trimmed by 2 bases and the J gene end by 1 base; junction bases not matched to a gene: 13. This clonotype was obtained from a man older than 75 in good health. This chain connects TRBV20-1 to TRBJ2-7, with 8 nucleotides matching TRBD1. The sequencing sample was made of blood. In DNA, the CDR3 is TGCAGTGCTAGACCTTCGGGGCGCCGGGACAGGTCCTACGAGCAGTACTTC. It translates to CSARPSGRRDRSYEQYF.